This TCR beta chain was retrieved from a study of blood T cell repertoires in COVID-19. Method: immunoSEQ multiplex PCR; TCRdb's copy keeps in-frame clones and lacks some. The sample lists about 210,000 clones, around four fifths occurring once. Trimming took off 5 bases at V and 4 bases at J, with 17 bases between the two ends. Germline V lookup: CDR1 MNHNS, CDR2 SASEGT. The CDR3 has 15 amino acids. The sequencing sample was made of peripheral blood. The chain carries TRBV6-1 and TRBJ1-1; TRBD1 is a possible D gene (6 bases). The clonotype comes from a woman aged 45 to 65 with acute or convalescent COVID-19. In DNA form, the CDR3 reads TGTGCCAGCAGTCCCCGGGGAGGGGGGGTCACTGAAGCTTTCTTT. Amino acids: CASSPRGGGVTEAFF.